This TCR beta chain was identified in a study of CD8 T cells in Susac syndrome (dated by TCRdb to between 2019 and 2020). Regarding the study in general: The study used repertoire sequencing to test whether antigen drove CD8+ T cell activation and differentiation in Susac syndrome. Broad study findings and their caveats: The study acknowledged that relatively few individuals were included in the TCR sequencing and HLA analysis.

Peripheral blood CD8+ and CD4+ T cells from healthy donors, Susac syndrome patients and multiple sclerosis patients were profiled using high-throughput TCR beta sequencing. The healthy donors served as controls matched for age and sex. Bulk CD8+ and CD4+ T cells were purified by magnetic negative isolation, whereas CD8+ TEMRA cells were enriched by FACS. Blood was drawn into EDTA tubes, processed within 24 hours, and PBMCs were isolated by density gradient centrifugation. PBMCs intended for TCR sequencing were cryopreserved in liquid nitrogen and thawed later in a water bath at 37 degrees C. Purity of sorted or isolated CD4+, CD8+ and CD8+ TEMRA cells was at least 90%. RNA was extracted with the RNeasy kit and 0.5 to 1 ug was reverse transcribed using random hexamers. The immunoSEQ multiplex PCR assay, which covers 54 Vbeta and 13 Jbeta segments, was used to amplify TCR beta CDR3 regions. To correct PCR amplification bias, a synthetic template baseline was used for both primer optimization and computational correction. For the original study's pipeline: Reads were annotated to V, D and J genes per IMGT and analyzed with immunoSEQ Analyzer, keeping only productive sequences. Clonality was computed as one minus Shannon entropy normalized by log2 of the number of productive unique sequences. Public and private clones were assessed among the 100 most prevalent clones of each patient and control. A clone was defined as Susac-specific if it was absent from the healthy and MS cohorts, from over 1,000 published viral clones and from other ImmuneACCESS disease sequences. Using fastp at Q25 and MiXCR, TCRdb reprocessed the public reads and kept productive beta chains. Rows are combined by CDR3 protein, so each entry shows the most common genes and DNA. TCRdb assigned the V and J calls; the authors' analysis was not used. In all, the sample holds 160,000 or so distinct CDR3 sequences, and approximately 90% of those were seen once. The ten most abundant clones make up 0.08% of the sample.

Comment on this clonotype: Its antigen target is currently unknown. Base qualities were left out, and no much larger clone turns up one base away.

There are 13 amino acids in the CDR3, from cysteine to phenylalanine inclusive. The CDR3 DNA has 39 bases and is translated from base 1. Germline trimming amounts to 4 bases on V and 8 bases on J, with 2 as the count of junction bases outside the gene matches. Based on the germline V gene, the CDR1 and CDR2 sequences are MGHRA and YSYEKL. Sequenced: CD4+ T cells from PBMCs. This receptor was taken from a human donor in good health. Rearrangement joined TRBV4-1 to TRBJ1-6, and 7 junctional nucleotides match TRBD1. The CDR3 protein is CASSPGQDSPLHF. The bases are TGCGCCAGCAGCCCCGGACAGGATTCACCCCTCCACTTT.